Each of the 6 T cell receptor beta chains below was sequenced from the same sample in a study of T cell responses to AZD1222 COVID-19 vaccine. Assay used: immunoSEQ multiplex PCR; TCRdb lists only in-frame clones, some missing. Counted here are around 150,000 clones, 94% occurring once; the ten biggest clones make up approximately 0.64%. The starting material was peripheral blood, obtained on day 0 of AZD1222 vaccination. The source is an adult in good health.

The chain recombines TRBV7-6 with TRBJ2-1; 15 bases are a match to TRBD2. The ends lost 4 bases at V and 10 bases at J; junction bases unmatched: 11. The CDR3 loop spans 17 amino acids. Germline loops: CDR1 SGHVS, CDR2 FNYEAQ. CDR3 sequence (DNA): TGTGCCAGCAGCTCAATAAGGACTAGCGGGAGGGGGGGGGAGCAGTTCTTC. Translating it yields CASSSIRTSGRGGEQFF.

The V gene is TRBV15, the J gene TRBJ1-5, with D possibly TRBD1 on 5 matching bases. Per the germline V gene, CDR1 is LNHNV and CDR2 is YYDKDF (reference sequence). V gave up 3 bases and J gave up 7 bases, with 22 bases separating them. This CDR3 is 17 amino acids long. The CDR3 loop reads CATSREVYRGARQPQHF. In DNA, the CDR3 is TGTGCCACCAGCAGGGAAGTATATAGGGGCGCGAGGCAGCCCCAGCATTTT.

The rearrangement links TRBV28 to TRBJ2-1, with TRBD2 matching over 9 bases. V was pared by 4 bases and J by 7 bases, with 8 bases of the junction left unmatched. This CDR3 spans 15 amino acids. The germline CDR1 and CDR2 sequences are MDHEN and SYDVKM. CDR3 DNA: TGTGCCAGCAGTTCCTATAGCGGGAGAAGGAATGAGCAGTTCTTC. The encoded protein is CASSSYSGRRNEQFF.

The rearrangement joins TRBV19 to TRBJ2-3; no clear D. Germline V gene sequence: CDR1 LNHDA, CDR2 SQIVND (reference sequence). The CDR3 loop spans 13 amino acids. Trimming removed 4 bases at V and 2 bases at J, with 7 bases between. CDR3 nucleotide sequence: TGTGCCAGTAGTAAGGAGTTCACAGATACGCAGTATTTT. It yields the protein CASSKEFTDTQYF.

This clone was seen a few times. The chain carries TRBV5-4 and TRBJ2-2; D is undetermined. The length of the CDR3 is 12 residues. The germline V gene encodes CDR1 SGHNT and CDR2 YYREEE (reference sequence). The ends were cut back, 7 bases at V and 4 bases at J, with 8 bases in the middle. The CDR3 reads CASLSPTGELFF. The CDR3 DNA reads TGTGCCAGCTTGAGTCCCACCGGGGAGCTGTTTTTT.

This clone was counted once. The chain links TRBV2 to TRBJ1-3; D might be TRBD1 (6 bases). The germline V and J ends were trimmed by 8 bases and 8 bases, with 10 bases remaining between them. CDR3 length equals 11 residues. Germline values: CDR1 SNHLY, CDR2 FYNNEI. Written as DNA, the CDR3 is TGTGCCAGCGGACAGCTTGACACCATATATTTT. This codes for CASGQLDTIYF. The complete variable domain, with remaining parts taken from reference TRBV2 and TRBJ1-3, reads EPEVTQTPSHQVTQMGQEVILRCVPISNHLYFYWYRQILGQKVEFLVSFYNNEISEKSEIFDDQFSVERPDGSNFTLKIRSTKLEDSAMYFCASGQLDTIYFGEGSWLTVV.